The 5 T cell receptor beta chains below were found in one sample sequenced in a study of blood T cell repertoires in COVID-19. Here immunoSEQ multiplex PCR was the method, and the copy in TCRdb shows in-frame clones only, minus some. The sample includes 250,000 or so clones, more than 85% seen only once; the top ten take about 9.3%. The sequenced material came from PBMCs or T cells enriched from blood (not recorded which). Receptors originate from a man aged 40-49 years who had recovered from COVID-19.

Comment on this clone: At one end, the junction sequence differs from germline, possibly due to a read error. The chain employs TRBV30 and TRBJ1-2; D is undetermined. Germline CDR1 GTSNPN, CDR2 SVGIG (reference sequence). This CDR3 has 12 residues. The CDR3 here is CAWSGGNSGYTF. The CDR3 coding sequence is TGTGCCTGGAGTGGAGGGAACTCTGGCTACACCTTC.

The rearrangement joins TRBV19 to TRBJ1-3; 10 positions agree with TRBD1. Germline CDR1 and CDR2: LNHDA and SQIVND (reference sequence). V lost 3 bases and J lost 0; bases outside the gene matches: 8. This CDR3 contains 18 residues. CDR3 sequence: CASSMRDRGLHSGNTIYF. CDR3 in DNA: TGTGCCAGTAGTATGCGAGACAGGGGGCTTCACTCTGGAAACACCATATATTTT.

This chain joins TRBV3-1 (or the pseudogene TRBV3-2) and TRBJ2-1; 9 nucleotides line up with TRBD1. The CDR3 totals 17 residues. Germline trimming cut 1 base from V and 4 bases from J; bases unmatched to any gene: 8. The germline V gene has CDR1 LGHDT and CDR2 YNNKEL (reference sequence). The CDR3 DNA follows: TGTGCCAGCAGCCAAGCACAGGGGGCAACCCCATACAATGAGCAGTTCTTC. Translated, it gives CASSQAQGATPYNEQFF.

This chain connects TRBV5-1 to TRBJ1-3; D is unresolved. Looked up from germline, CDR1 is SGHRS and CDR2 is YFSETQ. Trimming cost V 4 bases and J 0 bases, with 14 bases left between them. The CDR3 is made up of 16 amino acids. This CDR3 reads CASSTEAGNSGNTIYF. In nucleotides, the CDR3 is TGCGCCAGCAGCACGGAGGCAGGAAACTCTGGAAACACCATATATTTT.

CDR3 loop: CASRTAKLISYEQYF. The CDR3 nucleotides read TGTGCCAGCAGGACAGCGAAGCTCATCTCCTACGAGCAGTACTTC. This chain uses TRBV28 with TRBJ2-7, with TRBD1 as a possible D gene (5 bases). The ends were cut back, 6 bases at V and 0 bases at J, with 15 bases in the middle. This CDR3 is 15 amino acids long. Germline lookup yields CDR1 MDHEN and CDR2 SYDVKM.